This T cell receptor beta chain was identified in a study of T cell responses to AZD1222 COVID-19 vaccine. V shed 3 bases and J shed 9 bases, with 9 bases lying between them. The CDR3 totals 11 residues. Germline values: CDR1 SNHLY, CDR2 FYNNEI. Clones were read by immunoSEQ multiplex PCR, and TCRdb kept only the in-frame ones, dropping some. This table has roughly 42,000 clones, 80% appearing once. Material: peripheral blood, obtained on day 0 of AZD1222 vaccination. The origin of this receptor is an adult in good health. The genes are TRBV2 and TRBJ2-7; no definite D call. The CDR3 loop is CASSEGSWQYF. CDR3 in DNA: TGTGCCAGCAGTGAGGGGTCGTGGCAGTACTTC.